Listed here are 12 T cell receptor beta chains from one sample, sequenced in a study of shared clonotypes between healthy human individuals. The table came from immunoSEQ multiplex PCR; TCRdb's copy has only in-frame clones and leaves some out. The sample has a few hundred thousand clones, 65% to 80% seen once. The sequencing input was PBMCs. The source is a woman aged 40 to 50 in good health. Some clones in this sample may be carry-over from other donors' samples.

The V call is TRBV9, the J call TRBJ2-7; D call uncertain. The CDR3 consists of 14 residues. Germline assignment: CDR1 SGDLS and CDR2 YYNGEE. The V and J ends lost 4 bases and 1 base respectively, with 12 bases between them. The DNA of the CDR3 is TGTGCCAGCAGCCCCAGGACGGAATCCTACGAGCAGTACTTC. This sequence encodes CASSPRTESYEQYF. The full variable domain, in which reference TRBV9 and TRBJ2-7 provide the parts outside the CDR3, is DSGVTQTPKHLITATGQRVTLRCSPRSGDLSVYWYQQSLDQGLQFLIQYYNGEERAKGNILERFSAQQFPDLHSELNLSSLELGDSALYFCASSPRTESYEQYFGPGTRLTVT.

Turning to this clone: Relative to the germline gene, one junction end is altered; a read error may explain this. The gene calls are TRBV11-2 and TRBJ2-7; the D is unclear. CDR3 length equals 15 residues. From germline, CDR1 is SGHAT and CDR2 FQNNGV. CDR3 region: CASRLDRAAAMAQYF. The DNA of the CDR3 is TGTGCCAGCAGGTTAGATAGGGCCGCAGCTATGGCGCAGTACTTC. Based on the CDR3 plus reference TRBV11-2 and TRBJ2-7, the full variable domain is EAGVAQSPRYKIIEKRQSVAFWCNPISGHATLYWYQQILGQGPKLLIQFQNNGVVDDSQLPKDRFSAERLKGVDSTLKIQPAKLEDSAVYLCASRLDRAAAMAQYFGPGTRLTVT.

This clone was observed once. This chain joins TRBV13 and TRBJ2-7; 11 bases match TRBD1. The V gene's germline CDR1 is PRHDT and CDR2 FYEKMQ (reference sequence). With V trimmed by 2 bases and J by 2 bases, 5 bases remained unmatched. The CDR3 extends over 16 amino acids. The CDR3 DNA follows: TGTGCCAGCAGCTTAAGCAAGGGACAGGGGGCCTACGAGCAGTACTTC. This translates into CASSLSKGQGAYEQYF.

This clone has only a few counts. The gene calls are TRBV25-1 and TRBJ1-3, with a tentative D call TRBD1 (5 bases). CDR1 is MGHDK, CDR2 SYGVNS, per germline. The length of the CDR3 is 14 residues. V was shortened by 7 bases and J by 7 bases, with 17 bases between the two germline ends. The DNA for the CDR3 is TGTGCCAGCACCCCCGCAGGGTACGGTAACACCATATATTTT. As protein: CASTPAGYGNTIYF.

The genes are TRBV2 and TRBJ1-2, with 12 bases aligning to TRBD1. After removal of 4 bases from V and 1 base from J, the junction contained 7 bases not matched to a gene. Germline CDR1 SNHLY, CDR2 FYNNEI. This CDR3 has 17 amino acids. The CDR3 region has the DNA TGTGCCAGCAGTGGGGGACAGGGGGCGCGGGGTAACTATGGCTACACCTTC. Protein product: CASSGGQGARGNYGYTF. Together with reference TRBV2 and TRBJ1-2, the CDR3 gives the full variable domain: EPEVTQTPSHQVTQMGQEVILRCVPISNHLYFYWYRQILGQKVEFLVSFYNNEISEKSEIFDDQFSVERPDGSNFTLKIRSTKLEDSAMYFCASSGGQGARGNYGYTFGSGTRLTVV.

In its sample, this clone was seen many times. The CDR3 spells CASGGPTDTQYF. The DNA for the CDR3 is TGTGCCAGTGGAGGGCCCACAGATACGCAGTATTTT. The V call is TRBV28, the J call TRBJ2-3, with D maybe TRBD2 (6 bases). The CDR3 consists of 12 residues. The V and J ends lost 9 bases and 2 bases respectively, with 9 bases between them. CDR1 MDHEN and CDR2 SYDVKM come from the germline V gene.

This clone was recorded many times. The J gene is TRBJ2-1, the V gene TRBV7-3, with 10 nucleotides matching TRBD2. The CDR3 length is 17 residues. In germline, CDR1 is SGHTA, CDR2 FQGTGA. The J segment lost 6 bases and the V segment lost 2 bases, leaving 10 bases of the junction unmatched. CDR3 sequence (DNA): TGTGCCAGCAGCTTACTCCCAGCGGGAGGGCTTATCAATGAGCAGTTCTTC. Protein: CASSLLPAGGLINEQFF.

The rearrangement links TRBV30 to TRBJ2-5, with D possibly matching TRBD1 (5 bases). This CDR3 is 14 amino acids long. The V end lost 2 bases, the J end lost 5 bases, and 15 bases lay between the germline ends. The V gene's germline CDR1 is GTSNPN and CDR2 SVGIG (reference sequence). The CDR3, as DNA: TGTGCCTGGAGTATAAAGGGGCTCCGGGAGACCCAGTACTTC. Protein: CAWSIKGLRETQYF.

The genes are TRBV29-1 and TRBJ1-1, with D possibly matching TRBD1 (6 bases). CDR1 and CDR2 from the germline V gene are SQVTM and ANQGSEA. V was shortened by 7 bases and J by 6 bases, with 21 bases between the two germline ends. This CDR3 region has 14 residues. CDR3 amino acids: CSATMGGGRPEAFF. CDR3 DNA: TGCAGCGCCACGATGGGGGGCGGTCGGCCTGAAGCTTTCTTT. Drawing the rest from reference TRBV29-1 and TRBJ1-1, the complete variable domain is SAVISQKPSRDICQRGTSLTIQCQVDSQVTMMFWYRQQPGQSLTLIATANQGSEATYESGFVIDKFPISRPNLTFSTLTVSNMSPEDSSIYLCSATMGGGRPEAFFGQGTRLTVV.

The chain combines TRBV19 with TRBJ1-1; possible D gene TRBD1, 5 bases. This CDR3 comprises 15 residues. V was shortened by 3 bases and J by 3 bases, with 14 bases between the two germline ends. CDR1 LNHDA and CDR2 SQIVND come from the germline V gene (reference sequence). CDR3 coding DNA: TGTGCCAGTAGTATGTATGGGACGGGATACACTGAAGCTTTCTTT. Amino acids: CASSMYGTGYTEAFF. The entire variable domain, with the rest obtained from reference TRBV19 and TRBJ1-1, is as follows: DGGITQSPKYLFRKEGQNVTLSCEQNLNHDAMYWYRQDPGQGLRLIYYSQIVNDFQKGDIAEGYSVSREKKESFPLTVTSAQKNPTAFYLCASSMYGTGYTEAFFGQGTRLTVV.

The chain couples TRBV30 to TRBJ2-3; D is possibly TRBD1 or TRBD2 (6 bases each). The CDR3 has 22 amino acids. Trimming removed 1 base from V and 0 bases from J, with 32 bases in between. In germline, CDR1 is GTSNPN, CDR2 SVGIG (reference sequence). In DNA, the CDR3 is TGTGCCTGGAGTGCCCTCTGGCCGGGACAACCTAGAGGGAGGCCAAGCACAGATACGCAGTATTTT. This translates into CAWSALWPGQPRGRPSTDTQYF.

This chain links TRBV6-1 with TRBJ2-7; D is ambiguous. The V gene's germline CDR1 is MNHNS and CDR2 SASEGT. This CDR3 region has 11 residues. Trimming took 8 bases from V and 3 from J, leaving 8 bases between them. The DNA of the CDR3 is TGTGCCAGCCAAGGGATCTACGAGCAGTACTTC. It encodes CASQGIYEQYF.